The text below deals with one TCR beta chain. The data derive from a study of blood T cell repertoires in COVID-19. The CDR3 totals 15 residues. Germline-derived CDR1 and CDR2 are LGHNA and YSLEER. Trimming shortened V by 2 bases and J by 4 bases, and 9 bases separated the two germline ends. This table comes from immunoSEQ multiplex PCR, and its TCRdb copy is limited to in-frame clones, with some not included. The sample consists of tens of thousands of clones, roughly four fifths of them appearing once. The chain couples TRBV4-3 to TRBJ2-6; D not certain. The specimen sequenced was peripheral blood. The sequence came from a woman older than 75 with active or convalescent COVID-19. CDR3 residues: CASSQPRPGANVLTF. Here the CDR3 DNA reads TGCGCCAGCAGCCAACCCCGTCCCGGGGCCAACGTCCTGACTTTC.